Below, 15 T cell receptor beta chains from the same sample are listed, as sequenced in a study of OX40 agonist ivuxolimab in advanced cancers. TCRdb keeps only in-frame clones here, not all; method: immunoSEQ multiplex PCR. The profile shows about 100,000 clones, about nine tenths of them singletons. The starting material was CD4+ or CD8+ T cells sorted from blood, obtained in a trial of the OX40 agonist ivuxolimab. The receptors here all came from an adult with an advanced solid tumor such as melanoma, head and neck, liver or kidney cancer.

The chain links TRBV7-9 to TRBJ2-7; D may be TRBD1 (5 bases). The CDR3 has 17 amino acids. Trimming left V 0 bases short and J 1 base short, with 16 bases between. Germline-derived CDR1 and CDR2 are SEHNR and FQNEAQ (reference sequence). CDR3 sequence reads: CASSLALVRERSYEQYF. The DNA for the CDR3 is TGTGCCAGCAGCTTAGCCTTGGTCAGGGAAAGATCCTACGAGCAGTACTTC.

The chain combines TRBV5-1 with TRBJ2-2; D perhaps matches TRBD1 (6 bases). CDR3 size: 15 residues. Germline V lookup: CDR1 SGHRS, CDR2 YFSETQ. Trimming stripped 1 base from V and 5 bases from J, with 12 bases between. CDR3 sequence reads: CASSLRQDGTGELFF. Written as DNA, the CDR3 is TGCGCCAGCAGCTTGCGACAGGATGGGACCGGGGAGCTGTTTTTT.

V gene TRBV7-2 combines with J gene TRBJ2-3; TRBD1 aligns across 8 bases. The germline CDR1 and CDR2 sequences are SGHTA and FQGNSA. CDR3 size: 15 residues. V gave up 5 bases and J gave up 6 bases; unmatched junction bases: 10. The DNA of the CDR3 is TGTGCCAGCAGCCCGGACAGGGTTCGGCTGGATACGCAGTATTTT. The encoded protein is CASSPDRVRLDTQYF.

The table lists this clone with a few counts. As DNA, the CDR3 is TGTGCCAGCAGCGGGACATCGAGCTCCTACGAGCAGTACTTC. Amino acid sequence: CASSGTSSSYEQYF. The chain has TRBV28 and TRBJ2-7, with D maybe TRBD1 (6 bases). The CDR3 extends over 14 amino acids. Trimming took 6 bases from V and 0 from J, leaving 12 bases between them. Germline lookup yields CDR1 MDHEN and CDR2 SYDVKM.

The genes are TRBV1 and TRBJ2-5; TRBD2 reflects the table's D call only, with no check against the DNA. The J call is in doubt because the DNA end fits TRBJ2-7 better. TRBV1 is a recognized pseudogene. The CDR3 covers 19 residues. CDR3 residues: CTSSQDGLAGGSGSYEQYF. In DNA form, the CDR3 reads TGCACCAGCAGCCAAGATGGACTAGCGGGAGGGTCTGGGTCCTACGAGCAGTACTTC.

V is TRBV28 and J is TRBJ1-2, with 8 bases identical to TRBD1. Germline loops: CDR1 MDHEN, CDR2 SYDVKM. Trimming took 5 bases from V and 6 from J; bases not matched to a gene: 8. The CDR3 loop spans 14 amino acids. The CDR3 DNA reads as TGTGCCAGCAGTCTCAGGACAGGGCGCAATGGCTACACCTTC. Protein: CASSLRTGRNGYTF.

This clone appeared a few times. V and J are TRBV4-2 and TRBJ2-1, with 12 bases that match TRBD2. V dropped 1 base and J dropped 8; count of bases not matched to a gene: 6. Germline CDR1 LGHNA, CDR2 YNFKEQ. This CDR3 contains 16 residues. CDR3 protein: CASSQVGLAGGDEQFF. The CDR3 region has the DNA TGTGCCAGCAGCCAAGTTGGGCTAGCGGGGGGGGATGAGCAGTTCTTC.

This chain connects TRBV27 to TRBJ1-2; 9 bases map to TRBD1. In germline, CDR1 is MNHEY, CDR2 SMNVEV (reference sequence). The CDR3 spans 17 residues. V was pared by 3 bases and J by 7 bases, with 15 bases of the junction left unmatched. CDR3 sequence (DNA): TGTGCCAGCAGTTTTACTATACACCCGGACAGGGGTCTTGGCTACACCTTC. It translates to CASSFTIHPDRGLGYTF.

The V call is TRBV18, the J call TRBJ1-3; perhaps TRBD1 as D (5 bases). Germline CDR1 KGHSH, CDR2 LQKENI. The germline V and J ends were trimmed by 6 bases and 2 bases, with 14 bases remaining between them. The CDR3 is 15 amino acids. The DNA for the CDR3 is TGTGCCAGCTCTCTGGGGAGGGGAGCTGGAAACACCATATATTTT. It is translated as CASSLGRGAGNTIYF.

V and J are TRBV27 and TRBJ1-1, with D possibly matching TRBD1 (5 bases). Germline assignment: CDR1 MNHEY and CDR2 SMNVEV (reference sequence). This CDR3 comprises 16 residues. Trimming took 4 bases from V and 10 from J, leaving 25 bases between them. The CDR3 region is CASSSSGTQSLVGAFF. In nucleotides, the CDR3 is TGTGCCAGCAGTTCCTCCGGGACCCAGAGTCTAGTTGGAGCTTTCTTT.

The rearrangement links TRBV14 to TRBJ2-1, with 10 nucleotides matching TRBD2. Germline trimming cut 1 base from V and 3 bases from J; bases unmatched to any gene: 6. From germline, CDR1 is SGHDN and CDR2 FVKESK. The length of the CDR3 is 17 residues. The CDR3 loop reads CASSQGSGRRGYNEQFF. Written as DNA, the CDR3 is TGTGCCAGCAGCCAAGGTAGCGGGAGGAGGGGCTACAATGAGCAGTTCTTC. Full variable domain (rest looked up from reference TRBV14 and TRBJ2-1): EAGVTQFPSHSVIEKGQTVTLRCDPISGHDNLYWYRRVMGKEIKFLLHFVKESKQDESGMPNNRFLAERTGGTYSTLKVQPAELEDSGVYFCASSQGSGRRGYNEQFFGPGTRLTVL.

V usage is TRBV14 and J usage is TRBJ1-4; D remains unclear. Trimming pared 1 base from V and 10 bases from J, leaving 16 bases between. CDR1 is SGHDN, CDR2 FVKESK, per germline. The length of the CDR3 is 15 residues. The CDR3 is CASSQAASLKGKLFF. CDR3 DNA: TGTGCCAGCAGCCAAGCGGCCTCTTTGAAAGGAAAACTGTTTTTT.

Here the CDR3 DNA reads TGCGCCAGCAGCTTGGCCGGGGGTAGCGGGGATAATCAGCAGTTCTTC. It codes for CASSLAGGSGDNQQFF. The chain links TRBV5-1 to TRBJ2-1; 8 nucleotides match TRBD2. This CDR3 has 16 residues. The germline CDR1 and CDR2 sequences are SGHRS and YFSETQ. Trimming at V came to 0 bases and at J to 11 bases, leaving 13 bases not matched to a gene. The whole variable domain, filled in from reference TRBV5-1 and TRBJ2-1, reads KAGVTQTPRYLIKTRGQQVTLSCSPISGHRSVSWYQQTPGQGLQFLFEYFSETQRNKGNFPGRFSGRQFSNSRSEMNVSTLELGDSALYLCASSLAGGSGDNQQFFGPGTRLTVL.

This sequence joins TRBV5-1 and TRBJ2-3; either TRBD1 or TRBD2 may fit D (5 bases each). The V end was cut by 4 bases, the J end by 2 bases, with 11 bases between. This CDR3 contains 14 residues. Germline CDR1 SGHRS, CDR2 YFSETQ. Written as DNA, the CDR3 is TGCGCCAGCAGCCTCAGGGAGCCCACAGATACGCAGTATTTT. Its translation: CASSLREPTDTQYF. The whole variable domain, remainder taken from reference TRBV5-1 and TRBJ2-3, is KAGVTQTPRYLIKTRGQQVTLSCSPISGHRSVSWYQQTPGQGLQFLFEYFSETQRNKGNFPGRFSGRQFSNSRSEMNVSTLELGDSALYLCASSLREPTDTQYFGPGTRLTVL.

The rearrangement joins TRBV6-5 to TRBJ1-1; D is undetermined. The CDR3 contains 15 residues. V lost 0 bases and J 0 bases, leaving 8 bases between the germline ends. Germline V lookup: CDR1 MNHEY, CDR2 SVGAGI. CDR3 in DNA: TGTGCCAGCAGTTACTCGACGGCGGTGAACACTGAAGCTTTCTTT. Translation: CASSYSTAVNTEAFF.